Listed below are T cell receptor beta chains from one sample, sequenced in a study of blood T cell repertoires in COVID-19. The assay was immunoSEQ multiplex PCR, and TCRdb's table has in-frame clones only and misses some. The sample holds 200,000 to 250,000 clones, around 90% seen once. The sequenced sample consisted of PBMCs or T cells enriched from blood (not recorded which). These receptors came from a woman in her twenties or thirties who had been exposed to COVID-19. Both conserved end residues are part of each CDR3. The D gene is left open where the match is weak. Rows may omit the clone size; those that give it use once, few, many or a size class.

clone size	J gene	V gene	D gene	CDR3 protein	CDR3 DNA
-	TRBJ2-7	TRBV28	-	CASTDSPRAREQYF	TGTGCCAGCACTGACAGCCCCCGCGCGAGGGAGCAGTACTTC
-	TRBJ2-7	TRBV7-2	-	CASSLVLLYEQYF	TGTGCCAGCAGCTTAGTCCTCCTATACGAGCAGTACTTC
-	TRBJ2-7	TRBV6-4	-	CASSDIPGSEQYF	TGTGCCAGCAGTGATATTCCGGGGTCCGAGCAGTACTTC
-	TRBJ2-1	TRBV12-3/TRBV12-4	TRBD1	CASSTDRVNEQFF	TGTGCCAGCAGTACTGACAGGGTCAATGAGCAGTTCTTC
-	TRBJ2-7	TRBV7-8	-	CASSLIGAATFYEQYF	TGTGCCAGCAGCTTAATTGGGGCTGCGACCTTCTACGAGCAGTACTTC
-	TRBJ2-3	TRBV2	TRBD2	CASRLAGLTDTQYF	TGTGCCAGCAGGTTAGCGGGTCTTACAGATACGCAGTATTTT
-	TRBJ2-1	TRBV11-2	-	CASSLTGSSYNEQFF	TGTGCCAGCAGCTTAACGGGGTCGTCCTACAATGAGCAGTTCTTC
-	TRBJ1-2	TRBV7-9	-	CASSLSGIPNYGYTF	TGTGCCAGCAGCTTATCGGGTATTCCTAACTATGGCTACACCTTC
few	TRBJ1-5	TRBV25-1	TRBD1	CASSDPGTGANQPQHF	TGTGCCAGCAGTGACCCCGGGACAGGGGCTAATCAGCCCCAGCATTTT
-	TRBJ2-1	TRBV20-1	-	CSAKRRNEQFF	TGCAGTGCCAAGCGGAGAAATGAGCAGTTCTTC